The next 32 T cell receptor beta chains were all read from a single sample in a study of blood T cell repertoires in COVID-19. Produced via immunoSEQ multiplex PCR; TCRdb's table is partial and in-frame only. The sample contains approximately 200,000 clones, approximately 84% of which appear only once. The specimen sequenced was peripheral blood. These receptors were obtained from an elderly woman with COVID-19, enrolled during active disease.

This chain connects TRBV2 to TRBJ1-3; TRBD1 agrees at 7 bases. J gave up 4 bases and V 3 bases, and 3 bases lay outside the gene matches. The CDR3 is made up of 14 amino acids. In germline, CDR1 is SNHLY, CDR2 FYNNEI. CDR3 protein: CASSEDRLGNTIYF. CDR3 coding DNA: TGTGCCAGCAGTGAGGACAGGCTAGGAAACACCATATATTTT.

The CDR3 DNA reads as TGTGCCAGCAGGACAGGGGGCGCCTCCTACAATGAGCAGTTCTTC. Translating it yields CASRTGGASYNEQFF. V is TRBV6-5 and J is TRBJ2-1; 10 bases are shared with TRBD1. Germline V lookup: CDR1 MNHEY, CDR2 SVGAGI. The CDR3 is made up of 15 amino acids. Losses at the gene ends were 6 bases for V and 0 bases for J; bases not matched to a gene: 2.

This chain connects TRBV10-3 to TRBJ1-2; D ambiguous. Germline lookup yields CDR1 ENHRY and CDR2 SYGVKD. Trimming removed 2 bases from V and 3 bases from J, with 10 bases in between. This CDR3 has 14 amino acids. CDR3 DNA sequence: TGTGCCATCAGTGAGAGCTCCGCCCACTATGGCTACACCTTC. Its protein product is CAISESSAHYGYTF.

The V call is TRBV28, the J call TRBJ2-1; TRBD2 agrees at 9 bases. This CDR3 comprises 15 residues. CDR1 and CDR2 from the germline V gene are MDHEN and SYDVKM. V shed 3 bases, J shed 6 bases, and the junction held 6 bases outside the gene matches. The DNA of the CDR3 is TGTGCCAGCAGTTTTGCCGGGACTAGCAGCAATGAGCAGTTCTTC. Protein: CASSFAGTSSNEQFF. The variable domain in full, completed from reference TRBV28 and TRBJ2-1, reads DVKVTQSSRYLVKRTGEKVFLECVQDMDHENMFWYRQDPGLGLRLIYFSYDVKMKEKGDIPEGYSVSREKKERFSLILESASTNQTSMYLCASSFAGTSSNEQFFGPGTRLTVL.

To note about this clone: Other nucleotide sequences from this sample produce the same CDR3. The chain combines TRBV5-1 with TRBJ2-5; D may be TRBD1 (5 bases). The CDR3 is made up of 14 amino acids. Trimming stripped 0 bases from V and 1 base from J, with 7 bases between. CDR1 and CDR2 (germline): SGHRS, YFSETQ. In DNA, the CDR3 is TGCGCCAGCAGCTTGGGGACACTCCAAGAGACCCAGTACTTC. Its protein is CASSLGTLQETQYF.

J is TRBJ1-1 and V is TRBV6-5, with 8 bases lining up with TRBD1. Germline assignment: CDR1 MNHEY and CDR2 SVGAGI. The CDR3 sequence is 14 residues long. V was clipped by 0 bases and J by 10 bases; unmatched bases: 7. The CDR3 here is CASSYSGQGGTAFF. CDR3 nucleotide sequence: TGTGCCAGCAGTTACTCCGGACAGGGAGGTACAGCTTTCTTT.

This clone was seen once. The chain joins TRBV19 to TRBJ1-2, with D perhaps TRBD1 (5 bases). Germline values: CDR1 LNHDA, CDR2 SQIVND (reference sequence). The CDR3 spans 13 residues. With 5 bases removed from V and 7 bases from J, the gap between germline ends came to 14 bases. CDR3 sequence: CASSLQGLVGYTF. As DNA, the CDR3 is TGTGCCAGTAGTCTTCAGGGACTTGTTGGCTACACCTTC.

In its sample, this clone was seen a few times. The rearrangement joins TRBV3-1 (or the pseudogene TRBV3-2) to TRBJ2-1; 10 bases are a match to TRBD2. Germline CDR1 and CDR2: LGHDT and YNNKEL (reference sequence). V dropped 6 bases and J dropped 4; count of bases not matched to a gene: 3. The CDR3 has 14 amino acids. DNA of the CDR3: TGTGCCAGCAGACTAGCGGGGCGTTACAATGAGCAGTTCTTC. Translation: CASRLAGRYNEQFF.

The chain recombines TRBV19 with TRBJ1-4; unclear D gene. The V gene lost 5 bases and the J gene lost 5 bases, with 9 bases spanning the gap. This CDR3 comprises 13 residues. Germline CDR1 is LNHDA and CDR2 is SQIVND (reference sequence). CDR3 sequence: CASSPEPNEKLFF. The CDR3 nucleotides read TGTGCCAGTAGTCCCGAGCCCAATGAAAAACTGTTTTTT.

V gene TRBV5-8 combines with J gene TRBJ2-1; tentative D call: TRBD2 (5 bases). This CDR3 has 15 amino acids. With 3 bases removed from V and 4 bases from J, the gap between germline ends came to 14 bases. Germline lookup yields CDR1 SGHTS and CDR2 YDEGEE. The CDR3 DNA reads TGTGCCAGCAGCTCCCCGGGGATCTTATACAATGAGCAGTTCTTC. Translated, it gives CASSSPGILYNEQFF.

V and J are TRBV13 and TRBJ2-7, with no clear D. This CDR3 is built from 14 residues. The germline CDR1 and CDR2 sequences are PRHDT and FYEKMQ (reference sequence). V gave up 2 bases and J gave up 0 bases, with 8 bases separating them. The CDR3 DNA sequence: TGTGCCAGCAGCTTACAGGTGAGCTCCTACGAGCAGTACTTC. It specifies CASSLQVSSYEQYF.

The V gene is TRBV6-5, the J gene TRBJ2-3, with 7 positions matching TRBD1. The CDR3 sequence is 15 residues long. The germline V gene encodes CDR1 MNHEY and CDR2 SVGAGI. Unmatched junction bases numbered 8, after V lost 6 bases and J lost 2 bases. In DNA, the CDR3 is TGTGCCAGCAGACCACTGACAGGGAACACAGATACGCAGTATTTT. It specifies CASRPLTGNTDTQYF.

V gene TRBV9 combines with J gene TRBJ2-5; 8 bases match TRBD1. J was trimmed by 1 base and V by 4 bases; bases with no gene match: 6. The CDR3 contains 15 residues. CDR1 SGDLS and CDR2 YYNGEE come from the germline V gene. CDR3 in amino acids: CASSQTGALQETQYF. CDR3 coding DNA: TGTGCCAGCAGCCAGACAGGGGCCCTCCAAGAGACCCAGTACTTC.

This clone was seen just once. The J gene is TRBJ2-1, the V gene TRBV6-5; 8 bases line up with TRBD2. Per germline, CDR1 MNHEY and CDR2 SVGAGI. CDR3 size: 15 residues. The junction had 12 bases not matched to a gene; V was cut back by 6 bases and J by 8 bases. In DNA, the CDR3 is TGTGCCAGCAGAACAACCGGGACTAGTATTCATGAGCAGTTCTTC. Residues: CASRTTGTSIHEQFF.

The chain has TRBV9 and TRBJ1-3; TRBD1 might be the D (5 bases). CDR1 and CDR2 from the germline V gene are SGDLS and YYNGEE. Trimming removed 4 bases from V and 1 base from J, with 21 bases in between. There are 18 residues in the CDR3. For the CDR3, the DNA is TGTGCCAGCAGCCCCACGACACCCGGGGGGTCGTCTGGAAACACCATATATTTT. Amino acids: CASSPTTPGGSSGNTIYF.

The chain uses TRBV6-5 and TRBJ2-7; D is possibly TRBD2 (6 bases). With 6 bases removed from V and 6 bases from J, the gap between germline ends came to 18 bases. Germline V lookup: CDR1 MNHEY, CDR2 SVGAGI. This CDR3 spans 14 amino acids. The CDR3 nucleotides read TGTGCCAGCAGCCTGGGCGCTCTGGGGGGCGAGCAGTACTTC. Encoded protein: CASSLGALGGEQYF.

This clone was counted ten times or more. The chain combines TRBV19 with TRBJ1-2; no clear D gene. The CDR3 consists of 14 residues. The germline V gene has CDR1 LNHDA and CDR2 SQIVND (reference sequence). Trimming pared 6 bases from V and 6 bases from J, leaving 17 bases between. CDR3 protein: CASRGRVWGDGYTF. The CDR3 DNA reads as TGTGCCAGTAGGGGGAGGGTCTGGGGAGATGGCTACACCTTC. The variable domain in full, completed from reference TRBV19 and TRBJ1-2, reads DGGITQSPKYLFRKEGQNVTLSCEQNLNHDAMYWYRQDPGQGLRLIYYSQIVNDFQKGDIAEGYSVSREKKESFPLTVTSAQKNPTAFYLCASRGRVWGDGYTFGSGTRLTVV.

The gene calls are TRBV9 and TRBJ2-1; 12 bases line up with TRBD2. The CDR3 covers 14 residues. The V gene end was trimmed by 0 bases and the J gene end by 16 bases; junction bases not matched to a gene: 8. CDR1 and CDR2 from the germline V gene are SGDLS and YYNGEE. The CDR3 reads CASSVDATSGSFFF. For the CDR3, the DNA is TGTGCCAGCAGCGTAGATGCGACTAGCGGGAGTTTTTTCTTC.

The V and J genes are TRBV19 and TRBJ2-1, with D tentatively TRBD2 (5 bases). The germline V and J ends were trimmed by 2 bases and 9 bases, with 23 bases remaining between them. CDR1 is LNHDA and CDR2 is SQIVND in the germline V gene (reference sequence). The length of the CDR3 is 17 residues. The CDR3 protein is CASSIRASSTLMGEQFF. The CDR3 DNA sequence: TGTGCCAGTAGTATAAGGGCTAGCTCCACCCTTATGGGTGAGCAGTTCTTC.

The V gene is TRBV9, the J gene TRBJ2-1; tentatively, D is TRBD2 (7 bases). Germline V gives CDR1 SGDLS, CDR2 YYNGEE. This CDR3 is 15 amino acids long. The V end lost 4 bases, the J end lost 9 bases, and 20 bases lay between the germline ends. The CDR3 sequence: CASSKGGRAGPEQFF. CDR3 nucleotide sequence: TGTGCCAGCAGCAAAGGGGGGAGGGCCGGCCCTGAGCAGTTCTTC. Based on the CDR3 plus reference TRBV9 and TRBJ2-1, the full variable domain is DSGVTQTPKHLITATGQRVTLRCSPRSGDLSVYWYQQSLDQGLQFLIQYYNGEERAKGNILERFSAQQFPDLHSELNLSSLELGDSALYFCASSKGGRAGPEQFFGPGTRLTVL.

This chain connects TRBV2 to TRBJ2-5; TRBD1 agrees at 8 bases. The CDR3 loop spans 14 amino acids. Per the germline V gene, CDR1 is SNHLY and CDR2 is FYNNEI. J gave up 3 bases and V 6 bases, and 6 bases lay outside the gene matches. The CDR3 bases are TGTGCCAGCAGCGACAGGGGCCTCAAAGAGACCCAGTACTTC. Encoded protein: CASSDRGLKETQYF.

This clone was recorded only once. The rearrangement joins TRBV7-3 to TRBJ2-5; 8 nucleotides align to TRBD2. Trimming took 5 bases from V and 5 from J; bases not matched to a gene: 4. The CDR3 consists of 13 residues. CDR1 is SGHTA, CDR2 FQGTGA, per germline. The CDR3 reads CASSRGGLETQYF. The CDR3 nucleotides read TGTGCCAGCAGCCGGGGGGGCCTTGAGACCCAGTACTTC.

This sequence joins TRBV6-5 and TRBJ2-2, with D possibly matching TRBD1 (6 bases). Trimming took off 4 bases at V and 7 bases at J, with 13 bases between the two ends. Germline assignment: CDR1 MNHEY and CDR2 SVGAGI. This CDR3 spans 14 amino acids. CDR3: CASSWGQLSGELFF. Here the CDR3 DNA reads TGTGCCAGCAGTTGGGGACAATTAAGCGGGGAGCTGTTTTTT.

V usage is TRBV19 and J usage is TRBJ1-2; D remains unclear. Germline lookup yields CDR1 LNHDA and CDR2 SQIVND (reference sequence). The CDR3 spans 15 residues. Trimming shortened V by 7 bases and J by 7 bases, and 22 bases separated the two germline ends. In DNA, the CDR3 is TGTGCCAGTACCATCCGGAGGAGGGAGGGTGGTGGCTACACCTTC. Translation: CASTIRRREGGGYTF.

The sample holds a few counts of this clone. The chain has TRBV29-1 and TRBJ1-2; D is ambiguous. CDR3 size: 13 residues. Germline assignment: CDR1 SQVTM and CDR2 ANQGSEA. V lost 5 bases and J lost 3, with 13 bases in between. CDR3 bases: TGCAGCGTTCAAAGGGAGGCCGACTATGGCTACACCTTC. Translated, it gives CSVQREADYGYTF.

The chain employs TRBV11-2 and TRBJ1-3, with 10 bases fitting TRBD1. From germline, CDR1 is SGHAT and CDR2 FQNNGV. V shed 3 bases and J 7 bases; nucleotides not matched to a gene: 3. The CDR3 spans 14 residues. The CDR3 DNA is TGTGCCAGCAGCTTTCCGGGACAGGGGAACACCATATATTTT. As protein: CASSFPGQGNTIYF.

The chain is built from TRBV28 and TRBJ2-7; TRBD1 agrees at 7 bases. V shed 10 bases, J shed 0 bases, and the junction held 6 bases outside the gene matches. The CDR3 contains 13 residues. Germline V gene sequence: CDR1 MDHEN, CDR2 SYDVKM. CDR3: CAIRDRLSYEQYF. CDR3 sequence (DNA): TGTGCCATCCGGGACAGACTCTCCTACGAGCAGTACTTC.

This chain links TRBV9 with TRBJ1-3, with 7 positions matching TRBD1. Unmatched junction bases numbered 16, after V lost 3 bases and J lost 7 bases. Germline CDR1 and CDR2: SGDLS and YYNGEE. CDR3 length: 17 residues. Here the CDR3 DNA reads TGTGCCAGCAGCGCGACCTCTGAGGGGGCGGGCTGGAACACCATATATTTT. Its protein is CASSATSEGAGWNTIYF.

This rearrangement joins TRBV6-5 to TRBJ2-7; D is perhaps TRBD2 (6 bases). Between the trimmed V and J ends, which lost 7 bases and 5 bases, there was a span of 12 bases. Germline V gene sequence: CDR1 MNHEY, CDR2 SVGAGI. The CDR3 has 12 residues. The CDR3 reads CASTGGFNEQYF. The DNA of the CDR3 is TGTGCCAGCACAGGAGGGTTCAACGAGCAGTACTTC.

The chain recombines TRBV7-9 with TRBJ1-4; 7 nucleotides agree with TRBD1. CDR3 length: 15 residues. The ends lost 5 bases at V and 7 bases at J; junction bases unmatched: 10. The germline V gene encodes CDR1 SEHNR and CDR2 FQNEAQ (reference sequence). In DNA, the CDR3 is TGTGCCAGCAGCGCGCGACAGGGTAGGGGTGAAAAACTGTTTTTT. Its protein product is CASSARQGRGEKLFF.

The chain joins TRBV5-6 to TRBJ2-7; 9 bases are shared with TRBD1. Germline CDR1 is SGHDT and CDR2 is YYEEEE. V lost 5 bases, J lost 5 bases, and 20 bases stayed unmatched. This CDR3 has 18 residues. CDR3 sequence reads: CASSSLSWDRATGNEQYF. The CDR3 coding sequence is TGTGCCAGCAGTTCTCTTTCCTGGGACAGGGCCACGGGGAACGAGCAGTACTTC.

This chain uses TRBV23-1 with TRBJ1-5; no clear D. TRBV23-1 is known as an ORF, though its function is uncertain. The CDR3 has 13 amino acids. V was clipped by 0 bases and J by 11 bases, with 11 bases between them. The CDR3 here is CASSQSAALTQHF. Written as DNA, the CDR3 is TGCGCCAGCAGTCAATCGGCCGCTCTGACCCAGCATTTT.